This is a list of T cell receptor beta chains from one sample in a study of CD8+ T cells in alopecia areata. Generated by immunoSEQ multiplex PCR, the TCRdb table keeps only in-frame clones and is missing some. The table records approximately 210,000 clones, approximately 70% of them present only once. The sample in question was CD4+ T cells sorted from blood, obtained at week 44, from a patient treated with tofacitinib. The receptors come from a human donor with alopecia areata. Both conserved end residues are part of each CDR3. A D gene is named only where the DNA matches it firmly. Clone size is not always given. Where it is, it says once, few, many or a class for expanded clones.

V	J	D	size	DNA	CDR3
TRBV9	TRBJ1-6	.	.	TGTGCCAGCAGCGGAGGTGAGAATTCACCCCTCCACTTT	CASSGGENSPLHF
TRBV29-1	TRBJ2-3	.	few	TGCAGCGTTGAATTTTTGGGGTTCGGCACAGATACGCAGTATTTT	CSVEFLGFGTDTQYF
TRBV2	TRBJ1-2	.	once	TGTGCCAGCATTCACGGACTGGAGGGAGATGGCTACACCTTC	CASIHGLEGDGYTF
TRBV29-1	TRBJ2-3	.	few	TGCAGCGTTGTTAGAGGGGGGTCGGGAGATACGCAGTATTTT	CSVVRGGSGDTQYF
TRBV7-2	TRBJ1-1	.	.	TGTGCCAGCAGCCGAGGACGGAACACTGAAGCTTTCTTT	CASSRGRNTEAFF
TRBV7-6	TRBJ1-5	TRBD1	.	TGTGCCAGCAGTGGGGGACAGGGAGTTAATCAGCCCCAGCATTTT	CASSGGQGVNQPQHF
TRBV29-1	TRBJ2-1	TRBD2	few	TGCAGCGTCACATGGACTAGCATCAATGAGCAGTTCTTC	CSVTWTSINEQFF
TRBV30	TRBJ2-3	.	few	TGTGCCTGGAGTAGGGGGGGAATAGATACGCAGTATTTT	CAWSRGGIDTQYF
TRBV9	TRBJ2-3	TRBD1	.	TGTGCCAGCAATGGACAGGACCTCCGGGATACGCAGTATTTT	CASNGQDLRDTQYF
TRBV30	TRBJ2-7	TRBD1	.	TGTGCCTGGAGTGCGGGGACAGGAATCTCCTACGAGCAGTACTTC	CAWSAGTGISYEQYF
TRBV5-1	TRBJ2-3	TRBD2	.	TGCGCCAGCAGATGGGCGGGAGGCACAGATACGCAGTATTTT	CASRWAGGTDTQYF
TRBV29-1	TRBJ1-1	.	few	TGCAGCGTTGTTAGGCAGATGAACACTGAAGCTTTCTTT	CSVVRQMNTEAFF
TRBV5-1	TRBJ1-5	.	.	TGCGCCAGCAGCTTGGCCGTAGGGGGGCAGCCCCAGCATTTT	CASSLAVGGQPQHF
TRBV30	TRBJ2-6	TRBD1	.	TGTGCCTGGAGTGTACTATTCAGGGGGCGAACGGACTCTGGGGCCAACGTCCTGACTTTC	CAWSVLFRGRTDSGANVLTF
TRBV12-5	TRBJ2-4	TRBD2	few	TGTGCTAGTGCCCAGGGACTAGCGTCGGTCATTCAGTACTTC	CASAQGLASVIQYF
TRBV4-1	TRBJ2-2	.	.	TGCGCCAGCAGCCAAGAAGGGCAGGCGGCGAACACCGGGGAGCTGTTTTTT	CASSQEGQAANTGELFF
TRBV9	TRBJ1-2	.	.	TGTGCCAGCAGCGTAGACGGCCAGGGGGGCTACACCTTC	CASSVDGQGGYTF
TRBV10-3	TRBJ1-1	TRBD1	.	TGTGCCATCAGTGAGTCGATGGACAGGACCATGAACACTGAAGCTTTCTTT	CAISESMDRTMNTEAFF
TRBV29-1	TRBJ2-5	.	.	TGCAGCGTGGGCGGTCAAGAGACCCAGTACTTC	CSVGGQETQYF
TRBV5-1	TRBJ2-2	.	.	TGCGCCAGCAGCTTGGCTGAGGGTCCAAGCACCGGGGAGCTGTTTTTT	CASSLAEGPSTGELFF
TRBV9	TRBJ1-5	.	.	TGTGCCAGCAGCGTCTGTGGCAGGTCAATCAATCAGCCCCAGCATTTT	CASSVCGRSINQPQHF
TRBV7-9	TRBJ2-3	TRBD2	.	TGTGCCAGCAGCCTAGCGGGGGGCACAGATACGCAGTATTTT	CASSLAGGTDTQYF
TRBV4-3	TRBJ2-6	TRBD2	.	TGCGCCAGCAGCCAGTCACTAGCGGCCGGATCTGGGGCCAACGTCCTGACTTTC	CASSQSLAAGSGANVLTF
TRBV5-4	TRBJ1-2	TRBD1	.	TGTGCCAGCAGGCGGACAGGGCAGAAGGGGGGCTACACCTTC	CASRRTGQKGGYTF
TRBV15	TRBJ2-5	.	.	TGTGCCACCAGCAGAGATCTGGGGGTTCGGGAGACCCAGTACTTC	CATSRDLGVRETQYF
TRBV27	TRBJ2-5	.	.	TGTGCCAGCAGTTTAAGGGACGCGGGCCAAGAGACCCAGTACTTC	CASSLRDAGQETQYF
TRBV6-5	TRBJ1-1	.	.	TGTGCCAGCAGGGGGGGAGACAGTTCTGAAGCTTTCTTT	CASRGGDSSEAFF
TRBV27	TRBJ1-2	.	.	TGTGCCAGCAGCCTGGACGGCTTTCGCTACACCTTC	CASSLDGFRYTF
TRBV23-1	TRBJ1-1	TRBD1	.	TGCGCCAGCAGGAAAATCCGGGACAGGGGAGCGAACACTGAAGCTTTCTTT	CASRKIRDRGANTEAFF
TRBV29-1	TRBJ1-2	TRBD1	few	TGCAGCGTTGGACCACAGGGGTACTATGGCTACACCTTC	CSVGPQGYYGYTF
TRBV7-9	TRBJ2-7	TRBD2	.	TGTGCCAGCAGCGCGGGACTAGCCAGAAAGTACGAGCAGTACTTC	CASSAGLARKYEQYF
TRBV19	TRBJ1-1	.	.	TGTGCCAGTAGTCTCAAAGGCGCCCGGCCTCGATCTTCAACCACTGAAGCTTTCTTT	CASSLKGARPRSSTTEAFF
TRBV23-1	TRBJ2-7	.	.	TGCGCCAGCAGTCGGAGAGGGAAGTACGAGCAGTACTTC	CASSRRGKYEQYF
TRBV7-2	TRBJ2-3	TRBD2	.	TGTGCCAGCAGCCCCCGTAGCGGGGGCACAGATACGCAGTATTTT	CASSPRSGGTDTQYF
TRBV29-1	TRBJ2-7	TRBD2	.	TGCAGCGTACGGACTAGCGGGGGCTACGAGCAGTACTTC	CSVRTSGGYEQYF
TRBV7-9	TRBJ2-7	TRBD1	.	TGTGCCAGCAGCTTAAGGACAGGGCCCTCCTACGAGCAGTACTTC	CASSLRTGPSYEQYF
TRBV29-1	TRBJ1-2	.	few	TGCAGCGTTATTCGGCAAAACTATGGCTACACCTTC	CSVIRQNYGYTF
TRBV4-3	TRBJ1-4	TRBD1	few	TGCGCCAGCAGCCAAGATGAACAGGGGAATGAAAAACTGTTTTTT	CASSQDEQGNEKLFF
TRBV18	TRBJ1-5	.	.	TGTGCCAGCTCACCAATGGAGGATAGCAATCAGCCCCAGCATTTT	CASSPMEDSNQPQHF
TRBV29-1	TRBJ2-7	.	few	TGCAGCGTTGGTCCAGGGGTCTACGAGCAGTACTTC	CSVGPGVYEQYF